This T cell receptor beta chain appears in the sequencing data of a study of CD8 T cells in Susac syndrome. Both CD4+ and CD8+ T cells were negatively isolated, and TEMRA cells underwent FACS enrichment. Reverse transcription of roughly 0.5 to 1 ug RNA was carried out with random hexamers. TCRdb ran MiXCR on the immunoSEQ multiplex PCR reads and lists one entry per CDR3 protein. The sample records fewer than 200,000 distinct CDR3 sequences, roughly 90% being singletons. Comment on this clonotype: Sequence at one end of the junction differs from germline and may be a read error.

The clonotype originates from a human donor with Susac syndrome. The sample was CD4+ T cells from PBMCs.

The CDR3 reads CANSYSSSGYSTDTQYF. CDR3 in DNA: TGTGCCAACAGTTACAGTTCTAGCGGGTATAGCACAGATACGCAGTATTTT. This chain joins TRBV6-5 and TRBJ2-3; TRBD2 agrees at 8 bases. This CDR3 has 17 amino acids. Germline V gives CDR1 MNHEY, CDR2 SVGAGI.